A single sample is the source of the 12 T cell receptor beta chains below, sequenced in a study of T cell responses to AZD1222 COVID-19 vaccine. Produced via immunoSEQ multiplex PCR; TCRdb's table is partial and in-frame only. This table has 150,000 to 200,000 clones, about 90% appearing once. This material consisted of peripheral blood, taken 28 days after the second AZD1222 dose. These receptors all come from an adult who received the AZD1222 COVID-19 vaccine.

CDR3 amino acids: CASSTDGPYTEAFF. The CDR3, as DNA: TGCGCCAGCAGCACGGACGGACCTTACACTGAAGCTTTCTTT. This rearrangement joins TRBV5-1 to TRBJ1-1; D gene ambiguous. The CDR3 is 14 residues long. Germline values: CDR1 SGHRS, CDR2 YFSETQ. The germline V and J ends were trimmed by 4 bases and 3 bases, with 13 bases remaining between them.

The genes are TRBV30 and TRBJ1-1, with no clear D. CDR1 GTSNPN and CDR2 SVGIG come from the germline V gene (reference sequence). The CDR3 length is 15 residues. Trimming removed 4 bases at V and 1 base at J, with 16 bases between. CDR3 amino acids: CAWTLAGFWNTEAFF. CDR3 DNA sequence: TGTGCCTGGACCCTGGCGGGCTTTTGGAACACTGAAGCTTTCTTT.

The rearrangement joins TRBV19 to TRBJ1-3; no reliable D call. The germline gives CDR1 LNHDA, CDR2 SQIVND (reference sequence). CDR3 length: 18 amino acids. V was pared by 2 bases and J by 2 bases, with 19 bases between. The CDR3 loop is CASSIYSWRTDAGNTIYF. In nucleotides, the CDR3 is TGTGCCAGTAGTATATATAGTTGGCGCACGGACGCTGGAAACACCATATATTTT.

DNA of the CDR3: TGTGCCAGCAGTTTATTCAGCGGGAGAGGTAATGAGCAGTTCTTC. This encodes CASSLFSGRGNEQFF. The chain couples TRBV28 to TRBJ2-1, with 8 bases matching TRBD2. Germline lookup yields CDR1 MDHEN and CDR2 SYDVKM. The CDR3 is 15 residues long. Unmatched junction bases numbered 6, after V lost 1 base and J lost 7 bases. Together with reference TRBV28 and TRBJ2-1, the CDR3 gives the full variable domain: DVKVTQSSRYLVKRTGEKVFLECVQDMDHENMFWYRQDPGLGLRLIYFSYDVKMKEKGDIPEGYSVSREKKERFSLILESASTNQTSMYLCASSLFSGRGNEQFFGPGTRLTVL.

V gene TRBV28 combines with J gene TRBJ1-1; D is undetermined. The V end was cut by 7 bases, the J end by 1 base, with 10 bases between. Germline V gives CDR1 MDHEN, CDR2 SYDVKM. The CDR3 consists of 13 residues. The CDR3 DNA is TGTGCCAGCAATTCTATTTCGAACACTGAAGCTTTCTTT. Translating gives CASNSISNTEAFF.

The chain recombines TRBV15 with TRBJ1-2; D is unresolved. The V gene's germline CDR1 is LNHNV and CDR2 YYDKDF (reference sequence). V was cut by 0 bases and J by 6 bases, with 8 bases left in between. The CDR3 spans 13 residues. The CDR3 bases are TGTGCCACCAGCAGAGATGGGAGAAATGGCTACACCTTC. This codes for CATSRDGRNGYTF.

The V call is TRBV19, the J call TRBJ2-3; 15 bases align to TRBD2. The V gene's germline CDR1 is LNHDA and CDR2 SQIVND (reference sequence). With V trimmed by 5 bases and J by 8 bases, 14 bases remained unmatched. This CDR3 has 18 amino acids. The DNA for the CDR3 is TGTGCCAGTAGTGAGGGGCACGGACTAGCGGGGGGGGAAGGTACGCAGTATTTT. The encoded protein is CASSEGHGLAGGEGTQYF.

The chain uses TRBV11-2 and TRBJ2-1, with 7 bases aligning to TRBD2. Germline CDR1 reads SGHAT; CDR2 reads FQNNGV. This CDR3 is built from 17 residues. V was pared by 5 bases and J by 7 bases, with 17 bases of the junction left unmatched. CDR3 residues: CASSGRTGTTWSNEQFF. As DNA, the CDR3 is TGTGCCAGCAGCGGACGTACCGGGACTACCTGGTCGAATGAGCAGTTCTTC.

This rearrangement joins TRBV7-9 to TRBJ2-2, with D unresolved. The germline V and J ends were trimmed by 5 bases and 6 bases, with 7 bases remaining between them. The CDR3 extends over 12 amino acids. Germline V gene lookup returns CDR1 SEHNR and CDR2 FQNEAQ (reference sequence). CDR3 bases: TGTGCCAGCAGCCCAGCTGCCGGGGAGCTGTTTTTT. Amino acid sequence: CASSPAAGELFF.

This rearrangement joins TRBV2 to TRBJ2-5; 7 bases are shared with TRBD2. Germline V gives CDR1 SNHLY, CDR2 FYNNEI. The CDR3 spans 14 residues. The junction had 6 bases not matched to a gene; V was cut back by 3 bases and J by 5 bases. CDR3 loop: CASSDGGGRETQYF. CDR3 in DNA: TGTGCCAGCAGTGATGGGGGGGGACGGGAGACCCAGTACTTC. Supplemented by reference TRBV2 and TRBJ2-5, the full variable domain reads EPEVTQTPSHQVTQMGQEVILRCVPISNHLYFYWYRQILGQKVEFLVSFYNNEISEKSEIFDDQFSVERPDGSNFTLKIRSTKLEDSAMYFCASSDGGGRETQYFGPGTRLLVL.

The genes are TRBV30 and TRBJ2-1; D gene unclear. The ends were cut back, 5 bases at V and 7 bases at J, with 9 bases in the middle. The CDR3 has 11 residues. Germline assignment: CDR1 GTSNPN and CDR2 SVGIG (reference sequence). CDR3 protein: CAWAEQNEQFF. The CDR3 coding sequence is TGTGCCTGGGCCGAACAAAATGAGCAGTTCTTC. Filled out from reference TRBV30 and TRBJ2-1, the complete variable domain reads SQTIHQWPATLVQPVGSPLSLECTVEGTSNPNLYWYRQAAGRGLQLLFYSVGIGQISSEVPQNLSASRPQDRQFILSSKKLLLSDSGFYLCAWAEQNEQFFGPGTRLTVL.

The V call is TRBV19, the J call TRBJ2-7, with D possibly TRBD1 on 6 matching bases. The CDR3 extends over 13 amino acids. The V gene lost 6 bases and the J gene lost 3 bases, with 12 bases spanning the gap. Per the germline V gene, CDR1 is LNHDA and CDR2 is SQIVND (reference sequence). The CDR3 DNA sequence: TGTGCCAGTAGAGGGACGGGACACTACGAGCAGTACTTC. It encodes CASRGTGHYEQYF.